The 22 T cell receptor beta chains reported below all come from one sample, sequenced in a study of OX40 agonist ivuxolimab in advanced cancers. Clones were sequenced by immunoSEQ multiplex PCR, and TCRdb holds only the in-frame ones, with some missing. The table lists roughly 67,000 clones, more than 90% of them singletons, with about 9.1% in the top ten. The starting material was CD4+ or CD8+ T cells sorted from blood, obtained in a trial of the OX40 agonist ivuxolimab. These receptors all come from an adult with an advanced solid tumor such as melanoma, head and neck, liver or kidney cancer.

The J gene is TRBJ1-1, the V gene TRBV10-2; a possible D gene is TRBD1 (5 bases). The germline V and J ends were trimmed by 2 bases and 7 bases, with 8 bases remaining between them. This CDR3 has 12 residues. CDR1 is WSHSY, CDR2 SAAADI, per germline. The chain's CDR3 is CASSEGGIEAFF. CDR3 coding DNA: TGCGCCAGCAGTGAGGGGGGAATTGAAGCTTTCTTT.

The V and J genes are TRBV4-3 and TRBJ2-3; TRBD2 agrees at 8 bases. J lost 0 bases, V lost 0 bases, and 11 bases had no gene match. Looked up from germline, CDR1 is LGHNA and CDR2 is YSLEER. The CDR3 has 19 residues. The CDR3 region is CASSQDALRGVLSTDTQYF. The CDR3 DNA reads as TGCGCCAGCAGCCAAGATGCCTTGCGGGGGGTCCTAAGCACAGATACGCAGTATTTT.

The chain is built from TRBV27 and TRBJ2-1; 7 bases agree with TRBD1. The V gene's germline CDR1 is MNHEY and CDR2 SMNVEV (reference sequence). The CDR3 has 15 amino acids. J gave up 0 bases and V 2 bases, and 1 base lay outside the gene matches. The CDR3, as DNA: TGTGCCAGCAGTTTAGGGGACAGCTCCTACAATGAGCAGTTCTTC. Translation: CASSLGDSSYNEQFF.

This clone came up once. The chain employs TRBV6-6 and TRBJ1-1; perhaps TRBD1 as D (5 bases). Germline values: CDR1 MNHNY, CDR2 SVGAGI (reference sequence). The CDR3 extends over 13 amino acids. V lost 2 bases and J 3 bases, leaving 7 bases between the germline ends. CDR3 protein: CASSYEGDTEAFF. The CDR3 DNA sequence: TGTGCCAGCAGTTACGAAGGGGACACTGAAGCTTTCTTT.

The chain carries TRBV6-5 and TRBJ1-6; D uncertain. CDR1 and CDR2 from the germline V gene are MNHEY and SVGAGI. With 2 bases removed from V and 7 bases from J, the gap between germline ends came to 15 bases. The CDR3 contains 16 residues. As DNA, the CDR3 is TGTGCCAGCAGTTACCTCCTCGAGGACCTAAATTCACCCCTCCACTTT. Residues: CASSYLLEDLNSPLHF.

V gene TRBV5-6 combines with J gene TRBJ1-2; D gene unclear. Per germline, CDR1 SGHDT and CDR2 YYEEEE. Between the trimmed V and J ends, which lost 0 bases and 5 bases, there was a span of 11 bases. The CDR3 has 14 amino acids. The CDR3 sequence is CASSLAGAPYGYTF. As DNA, the CDR3 is TGTGCCAGCAGCTTGGCCGGAGCCCCTTATGGCTACACCTTC.

The sample holds one count of this clone. The chain recombines TRBV7-9 with TRBJ2-1, with unresolved D. Trimming stripped 0 bases from V and 6 bases from J, with 3 bases between. The germline V gene has CDR1 SEHNR and CDR2 FQNEAQ (reference sequence). The CDR3 has 12 amino acids. The CDR3 here is CASSLAINEQFF. CDR3 coding DNA: TGTGCCAGCAGCTTAGCCATCAATGAGCAGTTCTTC.

A few counts support this clone. This chain connects TRBV13 to TRBJ1-4, with 8 bases aligning to TRBD1. This CDR3 contains 14 residues. CDR1 and CDR2 (germline): PRHDT, FYEKMQ (reference sequence). J lost 5 bases, V lost 5 bases, and 4 bases had no gene match. The CDR3 reads CASSSRTGNEKLFF. As DNA, the CDR3 is TGTGCCAGCAGCAGCCGGACAGGGAATGAAAAACTGTTTTTT.

This chain joins TRBV19 and TRBJ2-5, with 12 nucleotides matching TRBD2. The CDR3 is 17 amino acids. After removal of 3 bases from V and 2 bases from J, the junction contained 7 bases not matched to a gene. Germline CDR1 and CDR2: LNHDA and SQIVND (reference sequence). The DNA of the CDR3 is TGTGCCAGTAGTATTTGGGGGACTAGCGGGCGACAAGAGACCCAGTACTTC. This gives the protein CASSIWGTSGRQETQYF.

The chain links TRBV11-1 to TRBJ2-3; 14 bases align to TRBD2. The CDR3 has 19 residues. The germline V gene has CDR1 SGHAT and CDR2 FQDESV (reference sequence). Losses at the gene ends were 3 bases for V and 3 bases for J; bases not matched to a gene: 11. CDR3 sequence reads: CASSFPRETSGGETDTQYF. The CDR3 nucleotides are TGTGCCAGCAGCTTCCCCCGGGAGACTAGCGGGGGGGAGACAGATACGCAGTATTTT.

Regarding this clone: Other DNA sequences in this specimen translate into the identical CDR3. The V and J genes are TRBV7-9 and TRBJ2-1; the D is unclear. This CDR3 has 10 residues. The ends were cut back, 5 bases at V and 6 bases at J, with 2 bases in the middle. CDR1 SEHNR and CDR2 FQNEAQ come from the germline V gene (reference sequence). The CDR3 sequence: CASSRNEQFF. The CDR3 nucleotides are TGTGCCAGCAGCCGCAATGAGCAGTTCTTC.

V is TRBV9 and J is TRBJ2-5, with D possibly called TRBD1 or TRBD2 (5 bases each). The CDR3 totals 15 residues. Between the trimmed V and J ends, which lost 3 bases and 4 bases, there was a span of 16 bases. The V gene's germline CDR1 is SGDLS and CDR2 YYNGEE. The CDR3 DNA follows: TGTGCCAGCAGCGCCTGGGACGGGGCCTCAGAGACCCAGTACTTC. Its translation is CASSAWDGASETQYF.

The J gene is TRBJ1-6, the V gene TRBV9; possibly TRBD1 for D (5 bases). V lost 0 bases and J 3 bases, leaving 13 bases between the germline ends. Germline CDR1 and CDR2: SGDLS and YYNGEE. This CDR3 region has 17 residues. This CDR3 is CASSVEEGASYNSPLHF. CDR3 bases: TGTGCCAGCAGCGTAGAAGAAGGGGCCAGCTATAATTCACCCCTCCACTTT.

The chain couples TRBV4-3 to TRBJ1-1, with TRBD1 matching 7 bases. Germline CDR1 and CDR2: LGHNA and YSLEER. The CDR3 has 14 residues. Trimming removed 1 base from V and 5 bases from J; junction bases left unmatched: 4. The CDR3 DNA reads TGCGCCAGCAGCCAAGCCACAGGGGAGACTGAAGCTTTCTTT. This encodes CASSQATGETEAFF.

The chain combines TRBV5-6 with TRBJ2-7; TRBD1 aligns across 11 bases. CDR1 is SGHDT and CDR2 is YYEEEE in the germline V gene. V gave up 3 bases and J gave up 3 bases; unmatched junction bases: 5. The CDR3 has 15 residues. The CDR3 sequence: CASSWTGTGGYEQYF. CDR3 nucleotide sequence: TGTGCCAGCAGCTGGACCGGGACAGGGGGCTACGAGCAGTACTTC.

The chain's CDR3 is CASSAGTGKFF. DNA of the CDR3: TGTGCCAGCAGCGCCGGGACAGGAAAGTTCTTC. This chain connects TRBV13 to TRBJ2-1; 8 positions match TRBD1. The V gene's germline CDR1 is PRHDT and CDR2 FYEKMQ (reference sequence). V was pared by 5 bases and J by 14 bases, with 5 bases of the junction left unmatched. The CDR3 totals 11 residues.

This chain connects TRBV28 to TRBJ2-7; no firm D call. Germline lookup yields CDR1 MDHEN and CDR2 SYDVKM. The CDR3 contains 16 residues. V was trimmed by 3 bases and J by 3 bases, leaving 18 bases between them. CDR3 DNA sequence: TGTGCCAGCAGTTTTGGGATAGAGACCCCGAACTACGAGCAGTACTTC. It codes for CASSFGIETPNYEQYF.

This clone was seen a single time. V is TRBV27 and J is TRBJ2-5; D call uncertain. V lost 1 base, J lost 1 base, and 4 bases lay in between. Germline V gives CDR1 MNHEY, CDR2 SMNVEV (reference sequence). This CDR3 has 13 amino acids. This chain's CDR3 is CASSLLGQETQYF. The CDR3 DNA follows: TGTGCCAGCAGTTTATTGGGCCAAGAGACCCAGTACTTC.

The rearrangement uses TRBV6-1 and TRBJ1-4; D unclear. This CDR3 has 15 residues. Trimming left V 6 bases short and J 0 bases short, with 11 bases between. Germline V lookup: CDR1 MNHNS, CDR2 SASEGT. For the CDR3, the DNA is TGTGCCAGCAGGGCCTACAGTGCAACTAATGAAAAACTGTTTTTT. It encodes CASRAYSATNEKLFF.

This clone is a singleton in its sample. CDR3 sequence reads: CASSSGTALNTIYF. In DNA, the CDR3 is TGTGCCAGCAGCTCAGGGACTGCGTTGAACACCATATATTTT. The rearrangement joins TRBV7-9 to TRBJ1-3; D might be TRBD1 (5 bases). Trimming removed 4 bases at V and 7 bases at J, with 14 bases between. CDR3 size: 14 residues. The V gene's germline CDR1 is SEHNR and CDR2 FQNEAQ (reference sequence).

The chain recombines TRBV13 with TRBJ2-5; no clear D. V lost 0 bases and J lost 5, with 7 bases in between. CDR1 is PRHDT and CDR2 is FYEKMQ in the germline V gene (reference sequence). The CDR3 loop spans 13 amino acids. The CDR3 sequence: CASSLGPSETQYF. DNA of the CDR3: TGTGCCAGCAGCTTAGGGCCTTCTGAGACCCAGTACTTC.

The rearrangement joins TRBV7-9 to TRBJ2-1; 14 nucleotides agree with TRBD2. In germline, CDR1 is SEHNR, CDR2 FQNEAQ (reference sequence). The junction had 6 bases not matched to a gene; V was cut back by 8 bases and J by 0 bases. This CDR3 spans 17 amino acids. The CDR3 bases are TGTGCCAGCCCGGGACTAGCGGGGGCCTACTCCTACAATGAGCAGTTCTTC. It translates to CASPGLAGAYSYNEQFF.